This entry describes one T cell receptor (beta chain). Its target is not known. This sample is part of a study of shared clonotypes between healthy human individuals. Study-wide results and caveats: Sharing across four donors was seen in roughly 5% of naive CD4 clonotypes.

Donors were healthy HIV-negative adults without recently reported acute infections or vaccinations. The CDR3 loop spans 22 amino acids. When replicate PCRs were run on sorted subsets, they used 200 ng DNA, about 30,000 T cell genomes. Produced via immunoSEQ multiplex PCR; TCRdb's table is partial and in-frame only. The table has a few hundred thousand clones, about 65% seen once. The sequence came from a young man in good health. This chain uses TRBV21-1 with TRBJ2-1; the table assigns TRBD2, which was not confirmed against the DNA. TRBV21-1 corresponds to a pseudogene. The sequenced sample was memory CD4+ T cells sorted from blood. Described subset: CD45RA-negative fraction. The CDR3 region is CASSKTYLRGASGRSWVIEQFF. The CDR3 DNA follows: TGTGCCAGCAGCAAAACCTACCTCCGTGGGGCTAGCGGGAGGTCCTGGGTAATTGAGCAGTTCTTC.